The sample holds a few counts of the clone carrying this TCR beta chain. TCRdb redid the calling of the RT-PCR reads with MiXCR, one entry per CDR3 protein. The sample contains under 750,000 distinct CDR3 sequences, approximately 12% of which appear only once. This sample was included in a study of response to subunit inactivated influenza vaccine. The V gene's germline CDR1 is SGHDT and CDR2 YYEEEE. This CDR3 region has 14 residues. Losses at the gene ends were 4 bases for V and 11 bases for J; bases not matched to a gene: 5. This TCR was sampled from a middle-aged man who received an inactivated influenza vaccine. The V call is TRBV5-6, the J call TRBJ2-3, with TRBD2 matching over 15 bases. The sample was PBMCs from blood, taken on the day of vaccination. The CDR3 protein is CASSQGTSGGLQYF. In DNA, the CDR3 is TGTGCCAGCAGCCAAGGGACTAGCGGGGGGTTGCAGTATTTT.